Here is one T cell receptor (beta chain) with its context. This entry comes from a study of blood T cell repertoires in COVID-19. Looking at the study overall: Samples representing acute and convalescent COVID-19 were sourced from the United States, Italy and Spain.

Seattle patients were enrolled while actively infected and followed longitudinally. Authors' analysis steps: Estimated nucleated cell counts came from reference gene primer amplification. Libraries were prepared by immunoSEQ multiplex PCR; TCRdb keeps only in-frame clonotypes and omits some of them. That table gives V, J and clone size, and the DNA gave D and trimming. The sample has 250,000 to 350,000 clones; approximately 90% are singletons. This CDR3 contains 17 residues. The V gene lost 0 bases and the J gene lost 8 bases, with 19 bases spanning the gap. CDR1 and CDR2 (germline): LGHDT, YNNKEL (reference sequence).

The chain carries TRBV3-1 (or the pseudogene TRBV3-2) and TRBJ2-2; D may be TRBD2 (6 bases). The material sequenced was peripheral blood. The sequence was collected from a woman aged 50 to 65 with COVID-19, enrolled during active disease. CDR3 sequence (DNA): TGTGCCAGCAGCCAAGAAGGAACTAGCCTACCAAGTGGGGAGCTGTTTTTT. Amino acids: CASSQEGTSLPSGELFF.